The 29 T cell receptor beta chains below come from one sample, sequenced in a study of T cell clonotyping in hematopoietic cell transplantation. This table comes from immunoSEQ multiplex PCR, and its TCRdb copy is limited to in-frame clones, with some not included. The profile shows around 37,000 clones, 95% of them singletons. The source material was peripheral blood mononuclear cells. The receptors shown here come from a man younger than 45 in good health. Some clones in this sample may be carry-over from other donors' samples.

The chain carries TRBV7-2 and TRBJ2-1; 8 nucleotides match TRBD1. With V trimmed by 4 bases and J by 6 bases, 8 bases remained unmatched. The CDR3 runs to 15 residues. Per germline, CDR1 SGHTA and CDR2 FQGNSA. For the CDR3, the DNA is TGTGCCAGCAGCTCCGGACAGGGTCGAAGCAATGAGCAGTTCTTC. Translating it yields CASSSGQGRSNEQFF.

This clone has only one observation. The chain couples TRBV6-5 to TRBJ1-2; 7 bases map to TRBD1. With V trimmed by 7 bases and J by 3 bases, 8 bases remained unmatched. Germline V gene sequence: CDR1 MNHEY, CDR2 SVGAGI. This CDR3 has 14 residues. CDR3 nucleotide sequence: TGTGCCAGCACCAAGGACAGGACGTACTATGGCTACACCTTC. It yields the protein CASTKDRTYYGYTF.

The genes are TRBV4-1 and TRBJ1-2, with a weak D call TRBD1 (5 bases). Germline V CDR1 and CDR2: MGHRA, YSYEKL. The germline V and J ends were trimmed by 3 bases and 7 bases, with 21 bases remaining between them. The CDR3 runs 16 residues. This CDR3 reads CASSHPFGAGRGGYTF. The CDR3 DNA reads TGCGCCAGCAGCCACCCCTTTGGCGCAGGGAGAGGTGGCTACACCTTC.

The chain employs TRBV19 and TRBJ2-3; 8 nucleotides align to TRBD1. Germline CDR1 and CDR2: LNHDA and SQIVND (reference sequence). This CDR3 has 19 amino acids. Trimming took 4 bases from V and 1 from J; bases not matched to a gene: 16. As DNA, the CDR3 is TGTGCCAGTAGTACACCTTTTATTTTAGACAGGGGACGCACAGATACGCAGTATTTT. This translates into CASSTPFILDRGRTDTQYF.

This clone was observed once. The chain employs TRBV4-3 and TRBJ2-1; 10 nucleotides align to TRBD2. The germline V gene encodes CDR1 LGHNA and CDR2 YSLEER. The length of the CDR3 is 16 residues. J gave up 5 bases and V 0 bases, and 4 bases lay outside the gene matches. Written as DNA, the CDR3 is TGCGCCAGCAGCCAAGACGGGGGGACTAGCGACAATGAGCAGTTCTTC. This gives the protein CASSQDGGTSDNEQFF.

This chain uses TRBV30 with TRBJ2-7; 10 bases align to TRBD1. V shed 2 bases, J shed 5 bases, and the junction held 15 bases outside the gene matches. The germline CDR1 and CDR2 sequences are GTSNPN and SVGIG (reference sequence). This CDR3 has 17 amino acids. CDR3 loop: CAWSSVSSDRGVDEQYF. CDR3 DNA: TGTGCCTGGAGTAGTGTTTCTTCGGACAGGGGGGTGGACGAGCAGTACTTC.

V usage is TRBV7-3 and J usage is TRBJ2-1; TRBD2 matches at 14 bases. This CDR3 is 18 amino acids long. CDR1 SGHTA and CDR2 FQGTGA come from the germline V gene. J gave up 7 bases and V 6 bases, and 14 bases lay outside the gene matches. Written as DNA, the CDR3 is TGTGCCAGCAGGCAGACCGGGACTAGCGGGAGAGGGGGGAATGAGCAGTTCTTC. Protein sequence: CASRQTGTSGRGGNEQFF.

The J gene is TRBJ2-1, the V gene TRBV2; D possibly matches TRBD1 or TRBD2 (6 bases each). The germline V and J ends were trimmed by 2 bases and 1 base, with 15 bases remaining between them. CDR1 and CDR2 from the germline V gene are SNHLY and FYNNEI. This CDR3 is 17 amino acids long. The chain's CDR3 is CASSEKRGAGSYNEQFF. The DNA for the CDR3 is TGTGCCAGCAGTGAAAAAAGGGGGGCCGGGTCCTACAATGAGCAGTTCTTC. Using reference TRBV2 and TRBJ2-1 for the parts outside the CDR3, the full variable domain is EPEVTQTPSHQVTQMGQEVILRCVPISNHLYFYWYRQILGQKVEFLVSFYNNEISEKSEIFDDQFSVERPDGSNFTLKIRSTKLEDSAMYFCASSEKRGAGSYNEQFFGPGTRLTVL.

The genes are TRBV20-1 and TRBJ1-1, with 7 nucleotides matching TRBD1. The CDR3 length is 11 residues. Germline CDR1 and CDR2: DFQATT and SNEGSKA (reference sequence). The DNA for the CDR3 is TGCAGGGCTCAGGGGGGCTATGAAGCTTTCTTT. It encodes CRAQGGYEAFF.

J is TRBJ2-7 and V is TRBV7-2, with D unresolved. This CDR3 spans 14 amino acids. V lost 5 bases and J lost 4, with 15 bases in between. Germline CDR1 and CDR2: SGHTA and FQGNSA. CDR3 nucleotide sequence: TGTGCCAGCAGCCCACCTGTAGGGATGTACGAGCAGTACTTC. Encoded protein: CASSPPVGMYEQYF.

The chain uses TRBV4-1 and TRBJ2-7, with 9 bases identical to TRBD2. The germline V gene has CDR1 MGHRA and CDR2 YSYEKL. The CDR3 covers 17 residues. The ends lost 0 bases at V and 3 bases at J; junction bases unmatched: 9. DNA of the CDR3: TGCGCCAGCAGCCAAGAAGGAATAGCGGGAGACATCTACGAGCAGTACTTC. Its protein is CASSQEGIAGDIYEQYF.

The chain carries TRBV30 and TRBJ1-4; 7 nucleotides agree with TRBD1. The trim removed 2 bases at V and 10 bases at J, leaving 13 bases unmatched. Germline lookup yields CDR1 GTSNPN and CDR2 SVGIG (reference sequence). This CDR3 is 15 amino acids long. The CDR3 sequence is CAWSLQGGERVKLFF. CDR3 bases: TGTGCCTGGAGTCTCCAAGGGGGCGAAAGGGTAAAACTGTTTTTT. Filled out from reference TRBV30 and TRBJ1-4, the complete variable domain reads SQTIHQWPATLVQPVGSPLSLECTVEGTSNPNLYWYRQAAGRGLQLLFYSVGIGQISSEVPQNLSASRPQDRQFILSSKKLLLSDSGFYLCAWSLQGGERVKLFFGSGTQLSVL.

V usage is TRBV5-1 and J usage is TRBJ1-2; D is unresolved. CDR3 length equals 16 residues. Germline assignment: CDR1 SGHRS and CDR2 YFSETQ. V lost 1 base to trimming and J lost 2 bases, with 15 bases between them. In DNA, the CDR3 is TGCGCCAGCAGCTTGATCTACGGCGGGATGAACTATGGCTACACCTTC. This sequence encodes CASSLIYGGMNYGYTF.

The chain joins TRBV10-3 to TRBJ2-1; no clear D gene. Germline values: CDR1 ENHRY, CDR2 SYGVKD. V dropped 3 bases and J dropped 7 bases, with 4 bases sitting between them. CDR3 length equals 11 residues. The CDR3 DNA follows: TGTGCCATCAGTGACCCGAATGAGCAGTTCTTC. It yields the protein CAISDPNEQFF.

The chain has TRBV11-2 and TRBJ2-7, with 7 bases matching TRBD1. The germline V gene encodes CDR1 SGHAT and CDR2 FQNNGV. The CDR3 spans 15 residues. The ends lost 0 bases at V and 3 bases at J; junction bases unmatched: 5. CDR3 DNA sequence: TGTGCCAGCAGCTTAGATTGGACAGGAGGCTACGAGCAGTACTTC. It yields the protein CASSLDWTGGYEQYF.

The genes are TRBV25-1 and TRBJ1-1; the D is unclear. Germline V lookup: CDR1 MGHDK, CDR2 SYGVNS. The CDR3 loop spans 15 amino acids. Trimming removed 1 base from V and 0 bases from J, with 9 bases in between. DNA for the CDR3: TGTGCCAGCAGTGAATTGCCATACATGAACACTGAAGCTTTCTTT. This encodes CASSELPYMNTEAFF.

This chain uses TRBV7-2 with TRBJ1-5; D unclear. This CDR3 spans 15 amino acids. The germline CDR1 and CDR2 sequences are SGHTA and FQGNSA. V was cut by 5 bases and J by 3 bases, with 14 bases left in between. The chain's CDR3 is CASSPPPGPNQPQHF. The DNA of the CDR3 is TGTGCCAGCAGCCCGCCCCCGGGCCCCAATCAGCCCCAGCATTTT.

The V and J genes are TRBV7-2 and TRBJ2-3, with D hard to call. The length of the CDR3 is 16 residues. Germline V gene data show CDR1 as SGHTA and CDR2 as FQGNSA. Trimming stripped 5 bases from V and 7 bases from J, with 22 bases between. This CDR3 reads CASSVDPPQISHTQYF. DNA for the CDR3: TGTGCCAGCAGCGTAGACCCACCCCAAATTTCACATACGCAGTATTTT.

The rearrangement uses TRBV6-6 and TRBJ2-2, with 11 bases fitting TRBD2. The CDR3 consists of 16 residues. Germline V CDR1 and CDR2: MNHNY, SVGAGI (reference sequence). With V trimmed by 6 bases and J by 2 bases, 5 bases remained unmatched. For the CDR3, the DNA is TGTGCCAGCAGACCCACTAGCGGGAGTAACACCGGGGAGCTGTTTTTT. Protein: CASRPTSGSNTGELFF.

CDR3 DNA: TGTGCCAGCACCCTGAGGGCCGAAGCTTTCTTT. Its translation is CASTLRAEAFF. V gene TRBV2 combines with J gene TRBJ1-1; D not resolved. The ends were cut back, 7 bases at V and 8 bases at J, with 11 bases in the middle. Germline assignment: CDR1 SNHLY and CDR2 FYNNEI. The CDR3 loop spans 11 amino acids.

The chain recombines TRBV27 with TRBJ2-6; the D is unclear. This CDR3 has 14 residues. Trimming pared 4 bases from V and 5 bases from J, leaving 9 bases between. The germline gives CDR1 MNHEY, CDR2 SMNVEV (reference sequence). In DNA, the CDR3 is TGTGCCAGCAGTTACGGTGACAGGGCCAACGTCCTGACTTTC. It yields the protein CASSYGDRANVLTF. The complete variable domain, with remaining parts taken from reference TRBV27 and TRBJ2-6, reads EAQVTQNPRYLITVTGKKLTVTCSQNMNHEYMSWYRQDPGLGLRQIYYSMNVEVTDKGDVPEGYKVSRKEKRNFPLILESPSPNQTSLYFCASSYGDRANVLTFGAGSRLTVL.

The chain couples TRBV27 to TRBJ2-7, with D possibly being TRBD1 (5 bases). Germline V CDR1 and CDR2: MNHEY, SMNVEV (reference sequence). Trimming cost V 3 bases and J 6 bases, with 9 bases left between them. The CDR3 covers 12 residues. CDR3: CASSFQGREQYF. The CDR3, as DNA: TGTGCCAGCAGTTTTCAGGGCCGCGAGCAGTACTTC.

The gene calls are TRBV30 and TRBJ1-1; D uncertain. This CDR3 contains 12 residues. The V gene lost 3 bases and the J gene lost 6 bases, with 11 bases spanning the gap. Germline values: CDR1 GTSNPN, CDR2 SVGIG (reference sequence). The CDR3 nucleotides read TGTGCCTGGAGAAGTCAGATCGCTGAAGCTTTCTTT. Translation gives CAWRSQIAEAFF.

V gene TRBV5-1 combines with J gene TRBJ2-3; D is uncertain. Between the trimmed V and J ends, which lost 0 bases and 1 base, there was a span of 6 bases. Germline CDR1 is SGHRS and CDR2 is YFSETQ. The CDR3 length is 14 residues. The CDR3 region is CASSLGRGTDTQYF. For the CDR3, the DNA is TGCGCCAGCAGCTTGGGAAGGGGCACAGATACGCAGTATTTT. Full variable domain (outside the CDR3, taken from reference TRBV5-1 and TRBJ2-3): KAGVTQTPRYLIKTRGQQVTLSCSPISGHRSVSWYQQTPGQGLQFLFEYFSETQRNKGNFPGRFSGRQFSNSRSEMNVSTLELGDSALYLCASSLGRGTDTQYFGPGTRLTVL.

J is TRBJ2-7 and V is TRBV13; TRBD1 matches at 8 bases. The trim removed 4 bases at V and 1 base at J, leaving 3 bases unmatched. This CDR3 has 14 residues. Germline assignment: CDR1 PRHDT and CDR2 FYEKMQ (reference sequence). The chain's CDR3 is CASSSGTGSYEQYF. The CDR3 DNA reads TGTGCCAGCAGCTCCGGGACAGGATCCTACGAGCAGTACTTC. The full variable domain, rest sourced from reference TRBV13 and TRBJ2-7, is AAGVIQSPRHLIKEKRETATLKCYPIPRHDTVYWYQQGPGQDPQFLISFYEKMQSDKGSIPDRFSAQQFSDYHSELNMSSLELGDSALYFCASSSGTGSYEQYFGPGTRLTVT.

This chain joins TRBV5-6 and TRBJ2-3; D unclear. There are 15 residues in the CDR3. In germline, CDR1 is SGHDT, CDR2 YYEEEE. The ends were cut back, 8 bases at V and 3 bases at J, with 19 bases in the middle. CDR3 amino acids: CASYWWPRRTDTQYF. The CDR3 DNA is TGTGCCAGTTACTGGTGGCCCCGGCGGACAGATACGCAGTATTTT.

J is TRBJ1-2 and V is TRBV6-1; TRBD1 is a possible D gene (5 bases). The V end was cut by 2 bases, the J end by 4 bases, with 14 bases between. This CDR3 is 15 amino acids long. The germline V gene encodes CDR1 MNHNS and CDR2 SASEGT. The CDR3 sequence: CASSELSIGVYGYTF. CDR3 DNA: TGTGCCAGCAGTGAACTTTCCATAGGGGTCTATGGCTACACCTTC.

CDR3 in amino acids: CASSLDYSYEQYF. The CDR3 region has the DNA TGTGCCAGCAGCTTGGACTACTCCTACGAGCAGTACTTC. The gene calls are TRBV11-2 and TRBJ2-7; a possible D gene is TRBD2 (6 bases). The CDR3 is made up of 13 amino acids. The V gene's germline CDR1 is SGHAT and CDR2 FQNNGV. V was trimmed by 3 bases and J by 0 bases, leaving 6 bases between them.

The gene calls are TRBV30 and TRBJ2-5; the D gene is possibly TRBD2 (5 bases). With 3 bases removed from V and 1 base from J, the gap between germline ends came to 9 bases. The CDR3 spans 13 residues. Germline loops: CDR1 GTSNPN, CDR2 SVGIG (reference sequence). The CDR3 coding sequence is TGTGCCTGGAGCAAGACTATCCAAGAGACCCAGTACTTC. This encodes CAWSKTIQETQYF.